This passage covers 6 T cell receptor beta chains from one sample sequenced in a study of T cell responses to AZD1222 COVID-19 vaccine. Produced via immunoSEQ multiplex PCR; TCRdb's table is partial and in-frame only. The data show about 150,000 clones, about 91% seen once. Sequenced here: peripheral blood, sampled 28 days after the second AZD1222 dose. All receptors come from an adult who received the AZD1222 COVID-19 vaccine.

CDR3 DNA sequence: TGTGCCAGCAGTTCAAGCGACCTAAGCCGGGATACGCAGTATTTT. Translated, it gives CASSSSDLSRDTQYF. The chain combines TRBV6-6 with TRBJ2-3; D is unclear. The CDR3 totals 15 residues. The germline V gene has CDR1 MNHNY and CDR2 SVGAGI (reference sequence). Trimming removed 4 bases from V and 6 bases from J, with 17 bases in between.

DNA for the CDR3: TGTGCCAGCAGTGACCGACAGGTTTCTTATTCACCCCTCCACTTT. Residues: CASSDRQVSYSPLHF. The rearrangement joins TRBV6-1 to TRBJ1-6, with D possibly matching TRBD1 (6 bases). The V end was cut by 3 bases, the J end by 8 bases, with 14 bases between. CDR3 length: 15 amino acids. Germline CDR1 MNHNS, CDR2 SASEGT.

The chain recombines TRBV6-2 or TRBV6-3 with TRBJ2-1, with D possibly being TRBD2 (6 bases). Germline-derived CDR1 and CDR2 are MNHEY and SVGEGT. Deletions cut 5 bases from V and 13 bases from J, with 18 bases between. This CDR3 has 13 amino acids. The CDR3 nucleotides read TGTGCCAGCAGTCAAAGAACAATGGGAGGCCAGTTCTTC. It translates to CASSQRTMGGQFF.

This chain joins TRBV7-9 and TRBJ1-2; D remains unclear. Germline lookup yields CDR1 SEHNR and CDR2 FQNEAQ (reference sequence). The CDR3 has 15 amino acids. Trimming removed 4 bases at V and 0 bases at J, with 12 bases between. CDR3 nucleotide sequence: TGTGCCAGCAGCTCCAGGAGGCTGCCTAACTATGGCTACACCTTC. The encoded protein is CASSSRRLPNYGYTF.

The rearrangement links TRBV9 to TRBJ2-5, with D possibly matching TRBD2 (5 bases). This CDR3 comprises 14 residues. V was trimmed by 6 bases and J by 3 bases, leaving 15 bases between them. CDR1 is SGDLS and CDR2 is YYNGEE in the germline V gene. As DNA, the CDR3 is TGTGCCAGCACTTATTCCTCCGGGGAAGAGACCCAGTACTTC. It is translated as CASTYSSGEETQYF.

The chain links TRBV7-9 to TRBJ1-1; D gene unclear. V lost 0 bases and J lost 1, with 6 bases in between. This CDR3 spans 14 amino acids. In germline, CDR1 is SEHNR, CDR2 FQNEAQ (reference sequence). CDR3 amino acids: CASSLAGRNTEAFF. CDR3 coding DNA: TGTGCCAGCAGCTTAGCGGGGAGGAACACTGAAGCTTTCTTT.